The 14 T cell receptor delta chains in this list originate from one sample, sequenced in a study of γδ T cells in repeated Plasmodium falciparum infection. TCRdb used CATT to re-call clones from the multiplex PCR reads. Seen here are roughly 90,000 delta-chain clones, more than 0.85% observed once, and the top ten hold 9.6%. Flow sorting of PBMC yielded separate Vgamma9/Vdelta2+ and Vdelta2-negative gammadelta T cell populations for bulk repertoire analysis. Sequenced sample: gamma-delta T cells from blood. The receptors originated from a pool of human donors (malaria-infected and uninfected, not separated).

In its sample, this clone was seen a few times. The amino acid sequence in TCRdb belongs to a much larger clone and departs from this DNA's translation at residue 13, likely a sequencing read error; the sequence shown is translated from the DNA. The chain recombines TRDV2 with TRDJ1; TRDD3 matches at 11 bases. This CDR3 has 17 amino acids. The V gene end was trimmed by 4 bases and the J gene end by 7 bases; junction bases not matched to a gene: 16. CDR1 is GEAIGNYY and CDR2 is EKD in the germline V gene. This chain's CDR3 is CACDPLGDTIENGKLIF. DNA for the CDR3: TGTGCCTGTGATCCGTTGGGGGATACGATTGAGAACGGTAAACTCATCTTT.

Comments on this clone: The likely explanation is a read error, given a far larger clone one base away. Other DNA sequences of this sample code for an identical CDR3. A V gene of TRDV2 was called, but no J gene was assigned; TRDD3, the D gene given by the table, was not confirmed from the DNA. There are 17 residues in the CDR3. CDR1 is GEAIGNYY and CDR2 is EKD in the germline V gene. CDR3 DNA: TGTGCCTGTGACACTCCTGAGAGCTCCTGGGACACCCGACAGATGTTTTTT. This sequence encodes CACDTPESSWDTRQMFF.

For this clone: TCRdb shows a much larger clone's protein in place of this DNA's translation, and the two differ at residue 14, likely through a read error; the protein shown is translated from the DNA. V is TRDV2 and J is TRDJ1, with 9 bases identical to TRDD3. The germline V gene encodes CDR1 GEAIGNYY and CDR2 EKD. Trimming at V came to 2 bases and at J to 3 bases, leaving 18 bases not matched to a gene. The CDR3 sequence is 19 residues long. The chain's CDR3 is CACDKVGRVLGEAADKLIF. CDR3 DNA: TGTGCCTGTGACAAGGTTGGTCGCGTACTGGGGGAAGCCGCCGATAAACTCATCTTT.

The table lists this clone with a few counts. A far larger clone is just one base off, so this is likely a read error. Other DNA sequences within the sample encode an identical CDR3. CDR3 nucleotide sequence: TGTGCTCTTGGGGAACTAAGGCCAGCCCGACCCTTGTACACCGATAAACTCATCTTT. Its protein is CALGELRPARPLYTDKLIF. The gene calls are TRDV1 and TRDJ1; D not certain. The J gene is not listed in TCRdb, so it was assigned here from a DNA match to germline. Per germline, CDR1 TSWWSYY and CDR2 QGS. This CDR3 has 19 residues. Trimming removed 0 bases from V and 0 bases from J, with 20 bases in between.

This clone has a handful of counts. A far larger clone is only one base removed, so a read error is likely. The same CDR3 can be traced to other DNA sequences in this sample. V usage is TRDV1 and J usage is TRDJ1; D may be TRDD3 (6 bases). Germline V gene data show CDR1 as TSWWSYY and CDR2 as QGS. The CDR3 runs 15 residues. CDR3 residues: CALGEVEDTTDKLIF. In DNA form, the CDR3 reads TGTGCGCTTGGGGAAGTAGAGGATACAACCGATAAACTCATCTTT.

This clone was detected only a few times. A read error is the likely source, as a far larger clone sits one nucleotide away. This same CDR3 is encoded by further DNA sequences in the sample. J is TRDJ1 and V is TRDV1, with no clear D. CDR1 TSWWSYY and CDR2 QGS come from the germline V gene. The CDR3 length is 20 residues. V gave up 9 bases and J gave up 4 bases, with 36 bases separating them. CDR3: CALGSRPRKINTRSLDKLIF. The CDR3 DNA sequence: TGTGCTCTCGGGTCCCGGCCCCGCAAAATCAACACTCGATCCCTCGATAAACTCATCTTT.

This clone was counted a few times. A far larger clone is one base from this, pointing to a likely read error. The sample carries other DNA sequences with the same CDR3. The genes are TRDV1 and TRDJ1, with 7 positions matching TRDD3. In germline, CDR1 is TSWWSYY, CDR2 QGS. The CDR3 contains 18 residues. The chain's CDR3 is CALGGGYIGGSYTDKLIF. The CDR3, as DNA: TGCGCTCTTGGGGGAGGATATATTGGTGGGTCCTACACCGATAAACTCATCTTT.

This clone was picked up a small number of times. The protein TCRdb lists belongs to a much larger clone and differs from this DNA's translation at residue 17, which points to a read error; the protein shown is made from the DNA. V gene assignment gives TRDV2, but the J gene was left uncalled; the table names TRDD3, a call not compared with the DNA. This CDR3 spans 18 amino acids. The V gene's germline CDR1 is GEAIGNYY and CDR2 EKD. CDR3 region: CACDLTGGYGWDTRQMIF. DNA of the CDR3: TGTGCCTGTGACCTTACTGGGGGATACGGCTGGGACACCCGACAGATGATTTTC.

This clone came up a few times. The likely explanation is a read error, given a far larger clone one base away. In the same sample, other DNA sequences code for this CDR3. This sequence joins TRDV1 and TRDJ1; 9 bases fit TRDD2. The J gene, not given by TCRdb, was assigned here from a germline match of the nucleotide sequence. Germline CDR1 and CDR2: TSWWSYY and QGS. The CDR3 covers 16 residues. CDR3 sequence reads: CALLPTSSPYTDKLIF. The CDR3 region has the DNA TGTGCCCTCCTTCCTACCTCATCCCCTTACACCGATAAACTCATCTTT.

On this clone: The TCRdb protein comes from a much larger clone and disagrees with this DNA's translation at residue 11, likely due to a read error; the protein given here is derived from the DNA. The CDR3: CALGFQPSTAALRVFKTDKLIF. Written as DNA, the CDR3 is TGTGCTCTTGGGTTTCAACCGTCCACAGCGGCACTGAGGGTCTTTAAGACCGATAAACTCATCTTT. This chain links TRDV1 with TRDJ1; D uncertain. TCRdb lists no J gene, so it was determined here by aligning the DNA to germline. Trimming cost V 5 bases and J 2 bases, with 36 bases left between them. This CDR3 comprises 22 residues. Germline lookup yields CDR1 TSWWSYY and CDR2 QGS.

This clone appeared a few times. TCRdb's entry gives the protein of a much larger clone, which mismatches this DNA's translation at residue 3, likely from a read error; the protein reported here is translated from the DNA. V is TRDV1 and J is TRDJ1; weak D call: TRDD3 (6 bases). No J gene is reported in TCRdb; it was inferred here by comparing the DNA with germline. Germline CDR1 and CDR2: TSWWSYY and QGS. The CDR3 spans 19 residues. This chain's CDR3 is CAPGELYASARPFSYVLIF. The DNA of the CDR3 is TGTGCTCCTGGGGAACTTTATGCCTCCGCACGACCGTTCTCTTATGTACTCATCTTT.

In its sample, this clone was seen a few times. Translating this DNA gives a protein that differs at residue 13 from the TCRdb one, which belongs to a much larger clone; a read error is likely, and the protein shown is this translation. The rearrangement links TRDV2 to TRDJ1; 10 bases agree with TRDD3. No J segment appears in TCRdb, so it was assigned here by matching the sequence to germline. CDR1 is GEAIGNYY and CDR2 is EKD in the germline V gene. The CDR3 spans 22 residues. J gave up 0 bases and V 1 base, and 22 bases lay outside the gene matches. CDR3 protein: CACDTKRMLLGDAGPYTDKLIF. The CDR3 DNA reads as TGTGCCTGTGACACAAAGCGGATGCTACTGGGGGATGCAGGCCCCTACACCGATAAACTCATCTTT.

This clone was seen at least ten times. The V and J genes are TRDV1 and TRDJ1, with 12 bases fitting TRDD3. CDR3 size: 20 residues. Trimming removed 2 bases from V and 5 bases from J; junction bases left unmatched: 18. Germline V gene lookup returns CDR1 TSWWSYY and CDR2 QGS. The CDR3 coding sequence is TGTGCTCTTGGGGAATGTCAACCTTCCTTTACTGGGGGATACCGAGATAAACTCATCTTT. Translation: CALGECQPSFTGGYRDKLIF.

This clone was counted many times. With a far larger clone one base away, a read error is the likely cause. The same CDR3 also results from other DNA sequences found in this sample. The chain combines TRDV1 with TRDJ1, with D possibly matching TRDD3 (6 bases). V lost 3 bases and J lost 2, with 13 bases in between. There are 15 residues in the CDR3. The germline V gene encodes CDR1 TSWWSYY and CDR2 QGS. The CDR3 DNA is TGTGCTCTTGGGGAGGTAGAGGATACAACCGATAAACTCATCTTT. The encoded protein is CALGEVEDTTDKLIF.